Each of the 27 T cell receptor beta chains below was sequenced from the same sample in a study of identical twins. TCRdb reanalysed the 5' RACE reads using MiXCR and keeps one entry per CDR3 protein. Among fewer than 250,000 distinct CDR3 sequences listed, roughly 15% were seen once. This sample was shared with a second study, whose subject was T cells expressing NK-cell markers.

The specimen was CD8+ T cells sorted from blood. Receptors were obtained from a woman between 18 and 29 years old in good health.

This chain connects TRBV20-1 to TRBJ2-3, with D unclear. V was trimmed by 5 bases and J by 9 bases, leaving 12 bases between them. Germline CDR1 DFQATT, CDR2 SNEGSKA (reference sequence). This CDR3 region has 11 residues. DNA for the CDR3: TGCAGTGCTGCGCCCGAGAGGACGCAGTATTTT. This encodes CSAAPERTQYF.

In this sample, this clonotype turned up many times. The V and J genes are TRBV10-2 and TRBJ2-3, with D possibly being TRBD2 (5 bases). Germline V gene lookup returns CDR1 WSHSY and CDR2 SAAADI. V shed 7 bases and J shed 1 base, with 12 bases lying between them. The CDR3 has 14 amino acids. The CDR3 protein is CASTRGLGTDTQYF. Here the CDR3 DNA reads TGCGCCAGCACCCGAGGGTTGGGCACAGATACGCAGTATTTT.

This chain uses TRBV30 with TRBJ2-7; 7 positions agree with TRBD1. Germline V gene lookup returns CDR1 GTSNPN and CDR2 SVGIG (reference sequence). After removal of 1 base from V and 3 bases from J, the junction contained 0 bases not matched to a gene. The CDR3 loop spans 12 amino acids. The CDR3 DNA sequence: TGTGCCTGGAGTGGGGACAGCTACGAGCAGTACTTC. It is translated as CAWSGDSYEQYF.

This clonotype was detected only a few times. The chain uses TRBV29-1 and TRBJ1-1; weak D call: TRBD1 (5 bases). V dropped 6 bases and J dropped 1 base, with 24 bases sitting between them. This CDR3 is built from 17 residues. Germline assignment: CDR1 SQVTM and CDR2 ANQGSEA. In DNA, the CDR3 is TGCAGCGTCCCCGTCGCCCGTCCAGGGATCGGGAACACTGAAGCTTTCTTT. Translated, it gives CSVPVARPGIGNTEAFF.

This clonotype has more than one count but fewer than ten. The rearrangement links TRBV7-9 to TRBJ2-5, with 7 bases lining up with TRBD2. J lost 1 base, V lost 5 bases, and 4 bases had no gene match. Germline V CDR1 and CDR2: SEHNR, FQNEAQ (reference sequence). The CDR3 extends over 14 amino acids. The CDR3 nucleotides are TGTGCCAGCAGCACAAGCGGGGCCCAAGAGACCCAGTACTTC. Its translation: CASSTSGAQETQYF.

This clonotype was found a few times. The V gene is TRBV27, the J gene TRBJ2-2; tentative D call: TRBD2 (5 bases). CDR3 size: 15 residues. The germline V and J ends were trimmed by 6 bases and 5 bases, with 16 bases remaining between them. Germline CDR1 reads MNHEY; CDR2 reads SMNVEV (reference sequence). The CDR3 coding sequence is TGTGCCAGCAGCCCTCTAACTAGGTCGACCGGGGAGCTGTTTTTT. Protein: CASSPLTRSTGELFF.

The chain carries TRBV6-6 and TRBJ2-1; D perhaps matches TRBD1 (5 bases). This CDR3 is 13 amino acids long. V was shortened by 2 bases and J by 10 bases, with 12 bases between the two germline ends. Germline assignment: CDR1 MNHNY and CDR2 SVGAGI (reference sequence). Here the CDR3 reads CASSYPQGPEQFF. Written as DNA, the CDR3 is TGTGCCAGCAGTTACCCCCAGGGTCCGGAGCAGTTCTTC.

This clonotype was recorded a few times. One end of the junction is discordant with germline, which a read error may explain. The chain joins TRBV12-3 or TRBV12-4 to TRBJ1-1, with 7 nucleotides matching TRBD1. CDR3 length: 15 residues. The CDR3 DNA follows: TGTGCCAGCAGGGGGCGACAGGGTTGGAACACTGAAGCCTTCTTT. Its protein is CASRGRQGWNTEAFF.

The rearrangement links TRBV29-1 to TRBJ1-2; D is ambiguous. CDR1 SQVTM and CDR2 ANQGSEA come from the germline V gene. The CDR3 loop spans 10 amino acids. V lost 7 bases to trimming and J lost 8 bases, with 11 bases between them. The chain's CDR3 is CSAPIGGYTF. CDR3 in DNA: TGCAGCGCCCCCATCGGGGGCTACACCTTC. Together with reference TRBV29-1 and TRBJ1-2, the CDR3 gives the full variable domain: SAVISQKPSRDICQRGTSLTIQCQVDSQVTMMFWYRQQPGQSLTLIATANQGSEATYESGFVIDKFPISRPNLTFSTLTVSNMSPEDSSIYLCSAPIGGYTFGSGTRLTVV.

This clonotype was seen many times. The V gene is TRBV27, the J gene TRBJ2-1, with D perhaps given as TRBD1 or TRBD2 (6 bases each). The germline CDR1 and CDR2 sequences are MNHEY and SMNVEV (reference sequence). V lost 0 bases and J 3 bases, leaving 9 bases between the germline ends. The CDR3 sequence is 15 residues long. CDR3 loop: CASSLSGGYYNEQFF. Written as DNA, the CDR3 is TGTGCCAGCAGTTTATCGGGGGGCTACTACAATGAGCAGTTCTTC.

This sequence joins TRBV11-2 and TRBJ1-1; D call uncertain. Germline CDR1 is SGHAT and CDR2 is FQNNGV. The length of the CDR3 is 13 residues. V lost 6 bases to trimming and J lost 3 bases, with 11 bases between them. The CDR3 is CASSTPGDTEAFF. The DNA for the CDR3 is TGTGCCAGCAGTACCCCGGGCGACACTGAAGCTTTCTTT.

The chain uses TRBV12-3 or TRBV12-4 and TRBJ2-1, with 8 bases aligning to TRBD2. After removal of 5 bases from V and 10 bases from J, the junction contained 7 bases not matched to a gene. The CDR3 has 13 amino acids. This CDR3 is CASSPAGGKEQFF. The CDR3 region has the DNA TGTGCCAGCAGTCCGGCGGGGGGAAAGGAGCAGTTCTTC.

This clonotype showed up just a few times. The rearrangement links TRBV19 to TRBJ1-2, with D possibly being TRBD1 (5 bases). The CDR3 is made up of 13 amino acids. Germline-derived CDR1 and CDR2 are LNHDA and SQIVND (reference sequence). With 5 bases removed from V and 4 bases from J, the gap between germline ends came to 11 bases. CDR3 sequence reads: CASSLGVTYGYTF. The CDR3 DNA sequence: TGTGCCAGTAGTCTAGGGGTGACCTATGGCTACACCTTC.

This clonotype turned up a few times. This chain connects TRBV20-1 to TRBJ2-3; 7 bases map to TRBD1. The CDR3 loop spans 16 amino acids. Germline assignment: CDR1 DFQATT and CDR2 SNEGSKA (reference sequence). The V gene end was trimmed by 1 base and the J gene end by 2 bases; junction bases not matched to a gene: 9. CDR3 region: CSARAPGQRDTDTQYF. The CDR3 nucleotides read TGCAGTGCTAGAGCCCCGGGACAGAGAGACACAGATACGCAGTATTTT.

At least ten counts were recorded for this clonotype. V gene TRBV5-1 combines with J gene TRBJ2-5, with a weak D call TRBD1 (6 bases). V lost 0 bases, J lost 0 bases, and 9 bases lay in between. CDR1 and CDR2 (germline): SGHRS, YFSETQ. There are 15 residues in the CDR3. This chain's CDR3 is CASSLEGTHQETQYF. The DNA for the CDR3 is TGCGCCAGCAGCTTGGAAGGGACACACCAAGAGACCCAGTACTTC.

This clonotype was seen a handful of times. This sequence joins TRBV24-1 and TRBJ1-5; the D gene is possibly TRBD1 (6 bases). V was shortened by 12 bases and J by 14 bases, with 19 bases between the two germline ends. CDR3 length equals 11 residues. Germline V gives CDR1 KGHDR, CDR2 SFDVKD. CDR3 protein: CALIRDIGKHF. The CDR3 DNA sequence: TGTGCCTTGATCCGGGACATAGGCAAGCATTTT.

This clonotype was counted only a few times. The chain has TRBV29-1 and TRBJ2-7, with TRBD1 matching over 12 bases. The CDR3 runs to 14 residues. The germline V gene has CDR1 SQVTM and CDR2 ANQGSEA. V was pared by 5 bases and J by 3 bases, with 5 bases of the junction left unmatched. CDR3 coding DNA: TGCAGCGTTTCCCGGGACAGGGGGCGCTACGAGCAGTACTTC. Amino acid sequence: CSVSRDRGRYEQYF.

The chain employs TRBV19 and TRBJ2-7; D not resolved. Looked up from germline, CDR1 is LNHDA and CDR2 is SQIVND (reference sequence). V shed 11 bases and J shed 5 bases, with 16 bases lying between them. The CDR3 has 12 amino acids. The CDR3 DNA reads TGTGCCTGCTTACAAGGTTTGAACGAGCAGTACTTC. The encoded protein is CACLQGLNEQYF.

The chain uses TRBV6-6 and TRBJ2-3; 8 bases are shared with TRBD2. The CDR3 has 11 amino acids. Unmatched junction bases numbered 0, after V lost 8 bases and J lost 5 bases. Germline CDR1 is MNHNY and CDR2 is SVGAGI (reference sequence). The CDR3 DNA follows: TGTGCCAGCCTAGCGGGAGATACGCAGTATTTT. Amino acids: CASLAGDTQYF.

This clonotype was picked up a small number of times. The V and J genes are TRBV11-2 and TRBJ2-1; the D gene is possibly TRBD2 (5 bases). Germline loops: CDR1 SGHAT, CDR2 FQNNGV. CDR3 size: 14 residues. V was cut by 6 bases and J by 5 bases, with 14 bases left in between. In DNA form, the CDR3 reads TGTGCCAGCAGACCCAAGTTCGGGGACAATGAGCAGTTCTTC. This gives the protein CASRPKFGDNEQFF.

Only a few counts were recorded for this clonotype. The chain employs TRBV15 and TRBJ2-7, with a tentative D call TRBD2 (6 bases). The CDR3 covers 12 residues. The V gene lost 6 bases and the J gene lost 2 bases, with 8 bases spanning the gap. CDR1 and CDR2 from the germline V gene are LNHNV and YYDKDF (reference sequence). CDR3 bases: TGTGCCACCAGTAGCGGAACCTACGAGCAGTACTTC. It is translated as CATSSGTYEQYF.

The rearrangement joins TRBV29-1 to TRBJ2-7; D remains ambiguous. Germline lookup yields CDR1 SQVTM and CDR2 ANQGSEA. This CDR3 contains 13 residues. V was cut by 7 bases and J by 2 bases, with 15 bases left in between. The CDR3: CSATPDDPYEQYF. CDR3 nucleotide sequence: TGCAGCGCGACCCCGGACGACCCCTACGAGCAGTACTTC.

The chain recombines TRBV30 with TRBJ2-4; no firm D call. Germline V gene data show CDR1 as GTSNPN and CDR2 as SVGIG (reference sequence). The length of the CDR3 is 15 residues. Between the trimmed V and J ends, which lost 3 bases and 0 bases, there was a span of 12 bases. CDR3 region: CAWRTPEIAKNIQYF. The CDR3 bases are TGTGCCTGGAGAACTCCAGAAATAGCCAAAAACATTCAGTACTTC.

The chain has TRBV9 and TRBJ1-2; D is perhaps TRBD1 (6 bases). The CDR3 length is 12 residues. Trimming shortened V by 3 bases and J by 8 bases, and 11 bases separated the two germline ends. From germline, CDR1 is SGDLS and CDR2 YYNGEE. The CDR3 sequence is CASSADRKGYTF. CDR3 DNA: TGTGCCAGCAGCGCGGACAGAAAGGGCTACACCTTC.

The V gene is TRBV20-1, the J gene TRBJ2-7; TRBD1 matches at 7 bases. V gave up 3 bases and J gave up 5 bases; unmatched junction bases: 10. The CDR3 contains 14 residues. Germline V gene data show CDR1 as DFQATT and CDR2 as SNEGSKA (reference sequence). Here the CDR3 reads CSASILQGVNEQYF. In nucleotides, the CDR3 is TGCAGTGCTAGCATTCTCCAGGGGGTTAACGAGCAGTACTTC.

The CDR3 nucleotides read TGTGCCAGCAGCTTACCGGGGCCAGATACGCAGTATTTT. Its protein is CASSLPGPDTQYF. The genes are TRBV11-3 and TRBJ2-3, with D perhaps given as TRBD1 or TRBD2 (5 bases each). Looked up from germline, CDR1 is SGHNT and CDR2 is YENEEA. The V and J ends lost 2 bases and 4 bases respectively, with 7 bases between them. The CDR3 sequence is 13 residues long. The whole variable domain, filled in from reference TRBV11-3 and TRBJ2-3, reads EAGVVQSPRYKIIEKKQPVAFWCNPISGHNTLYWYLQNLGQGPELLIRYENEEAVDDSQLPKDRFSAERLKGVDSTLKIQPAELGDSAVYLCASSLPGPDTQYFGPGTRLTVL.

J is TRBJ1-6 and V is TRBV25-1, with TRBD1 matching over 7 bases. The CDR3 extends over 15 amino acids. V lost 4 bases to trimming and J lost 3 bases; unmatched junction nucleotides: 3. CDR1 and CDR2 (germline): MGHDK, SYGVNS. The CDR3: CASSGQGVYNSPLHF. For the CDR3, the DNA is TGTGCCAGCAGTGGACAGGGTGTCTATAATTCACCCCTCCACTTT. Combining the CDR3 with reference TRBV25-1 and TRBJ1-6 gives the whole variable domain EADIYQTPRYLVIGTGKKITLECSQTMGHDKMYWYQQDPGMELHLIHYSYGVNSTEKGDLSSESTVSRIRTEHFPLTLESARPSHTSQYLCASSGQGVYNSPLHFGNGTRLTVT.